This T cell receptor beta chain derives from a study of identical twins (TCRdb year 2016). With regard to the full study: To test whether fetal clonotypes persist, this study deep-sequenced TCR alpha and beta repertoires from monozygotic twins, from unrelated adults of various ages, and from cord blood. To rule out contamination, the twin experiments were replicated at different times with different library preparation protocols. Findings and caveats that apply to the study as a whole: Abundant cord blood beta clonotypes had fewer insertions, young adult naive repertoires showed a similar but weaker trend, and memory repertoires showed no such trend. Invariant T cells such as MAIT and iNKT could partly confound zero-insertion analyses, although diverse VJ usage argued against such confounding for most clonotypes. A weaker excess of twin sharing was found in beta out-of-frame sequences because the signal-to-noise ratio was lowered by fewer shared sequences. Because the same donors could not be followed over many years, the conclusions relied on cross-sectional statistical analysis. Out-of-frame TCR alpha sequences shared between twins showed an excess of low generation-probability sequences compared with coincidental sharing between unrelated individuals. In monozygotic twins, recombination models systematically underestimated out-of-frame TCR alpha sharing, but the models matched the sharing seen between unrelated individuals.

The germline V gene sets CDR1 to WSHSY and CDR2 to SAAADI. V loses 6 bases, J loses 2 bases, and the germline ends lie 20 bases apart. Reading from cysteine to phenylalanine, the CDR3 counts 16 amino acids. This entry keeps only the CDR3 DNA: 48 bases, framed from base 1. This clonotype occurred a few times. The antigen this receptor binds is unknown. Base qualities are not recorded, but no much larger clone differs from it by a single base. The method behind the library was 5' RACE. Sequencing took place on an Illumina HiSeq 2000. Template switching added a universal primer binding site, and the final cDNA carried a unique molecular identifier that allowed TCR cDNA molecules to be counted accurately. Specific primers in the conserved constant-segment region were used to synthesize first-strand cDNA for TCR alpha and beta chains. To control for contamination, every cDNA library carried two barcodes: a SMART-Mk sample barcode plus Illumina barcodes. TruSeq adapter sequences and Illumina sample barcodes were added in two successive PCR steps. The TCR alpha and beta cDNA libraries were sequenced on the Illumina HiSeq platform using custom primers. The study's processing was this. MiGEC processed the raw reads to extract unique molecular identifiers, while MiXCR was used to determine the CDR3 positions. Recombination models were inferred per individual with the repgenHMM and IGoR tools using an EM algorithm. The analysis of shared clonotypes was done with the tcR package in R, with sharing normalized by the product of cloneset sizes. To study raw recombination free of thymic and clonal selection effects, out-of-frame nonproductive sequences were analyzed. TCRdb's own reprocessing of the public reads used fastp at Q25 and MiXCR and kept productive beta chains. Rows are combined by CDR3 protein, so each entry shows the most common genes and DNA. TCRdb's processing, not the study's, gives the V and J calls here. Across this sample there are 500,000 to 650,000 distinct CDR3 sequences, with roughly 7.1% seen only once. Approximately 1.5% of the sample belongs to the ten largest clones.

All donors were healthy Caucasians. The twin cohort consisted of three pairs of female monozygotic twins, all aged 18 to 29 years. RNA for TCR libraries was isolated from peripheral blood mononuclear cells. These data also formed part of another study, on yellow fever vaccine responses in identical twins. The second publication reports: The authors reported that the T cell response to vaccination in identical twins appeared partly convergent and partly personalized. In the study, vaccine-responding T cell clones were precisely tracked in identical twins.

Rearrangement joined TRBV10-2 to TRBJ2-7; the D gene could be either TRBD1 or TRBD2, each agreeing at 5 bases. Sequenced sample: PBMCs. This sequence originates from a young woman in good health. The CDR3: CASSHKPGRQTYEQYF. The base sequence is TGCGCCAGCAGCCACAAACCGGGACGACAGACCTACGAGCAGTACTTC.